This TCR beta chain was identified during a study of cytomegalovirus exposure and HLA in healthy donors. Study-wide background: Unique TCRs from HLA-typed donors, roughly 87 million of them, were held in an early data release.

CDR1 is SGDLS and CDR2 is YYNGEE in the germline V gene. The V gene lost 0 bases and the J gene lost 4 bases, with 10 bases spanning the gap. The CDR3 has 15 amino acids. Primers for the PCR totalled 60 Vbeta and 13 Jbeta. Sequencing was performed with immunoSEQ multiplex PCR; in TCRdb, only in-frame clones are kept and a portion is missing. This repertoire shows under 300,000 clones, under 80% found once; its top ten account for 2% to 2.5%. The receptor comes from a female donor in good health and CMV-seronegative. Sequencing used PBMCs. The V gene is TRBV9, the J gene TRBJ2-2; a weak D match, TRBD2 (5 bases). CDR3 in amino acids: CASSVEAVGTGELFF. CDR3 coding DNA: TGTGCCAGCAGCGTAGAAGCGGTCGGCACCGGGGAGCTGTTTTTT.